The clone carrying this T cell receptor (beta chain) was detected once. In the original processing: Amplification from reference gene primers served as the basis for estimated nucleated cell counts. Using immunoSEQ multiplex PCR, the repertoire was profiled, and TCRdb retains in-frame clones only, with some absent. That table supplies the V and J calls and clone size; D and trimming were determined from the DNA. Of fewer than 200,000 clones in the sample, about 88% were seen once. The entry originates in a study of blood T cell repertoires in COVID-19. As for the study in general: T cells, B-cell-depleted T cells, or PBMCs provided the cDNA or gDNA that served as material.

The CDR3 totals 15 residues. V was cut by 0 bases and J by 7 bases, with 16 bases left in between. Germline lookup yields CDR1 SGHRS and CDR2 YFSETQ. This receptor was obtained from a man in his 60s with acute or convalescent COVID-19. The sequenced sample consisted of peripheral blood. The V gene is TRBV5-1, the J gene TRBJ1-2; the D gene is possibly TRBD1 (5 bases). The CDR3 region is CASSLAAGPTRGYTF. As DNA, the CDR3 is TGCGCCAGCAGCTTGGCAGCAGGGCCCACTCGTGGCTACACCTTC.